This TCR beta chain was captured by sequencing in a study of cytotoxic CD8 clonotypes in ibrutinib-treated CLL. Worth noting for this clone: Antigen unknown.

Study results and caveats: The study found baseline clonality above age-matched healthy donors, tracking circulating CD8+ T-cell counts.

CDR3 length equals 12 residues. Germline values: CDR1 SGDLS, CDR2 YYNGEE. Between the trimmed V and J ends, which lost 0 bases and 6 bases, there was a span of 5 bases. Profiling relied on immunoSEQ multiplex PCR, and the TCRdb table lists in-frame clones only, not all of them. The sample includes a few hundred thousand clones, around three quarters of them seen just once. V and J are TRBV9 and TRBJ2-3; unclear D gene. Here the sequenced sample was PBMCs, taken after 24 months of ibrutinib treatment. The sequence was obtained from a human donor with chronic lymphocytic leukemia. CDR3 sequence (DNA): TGTGCCAGCAGCGTAGCTCATGATACGCAGTATTTT. As protein: CASSVAHDTQYF.